Below, 5 T cell receptor beta chains from the same sample are listed, as sequenced in a study of shared clonotypes between healthy human individuals. Profiled with immunoSEQ multiplex PCR; TCRdb holds only in-frame clones, not every one. The profile shows roughly 1,500,000 clones, nearly 99% of them singletons. What was sequenced was naive CD4+ T cells sorted from blood. As for subset: CD45RA+ positively selected. These receptors were collected from a man younger than 40 in good health.

As regards this clone: In the same sample, other DNA sequences code for this CDR3. The chain couples TRBV9 to TRBJ2-7; TRBD1 is a possible D gene (6 bases). V was cut by 0 bases and J by 0 bases, with 10 bases left in between. Germline V lookup: CDR1 SGDLS, CDR2 YYNGEE. This CDR3 comprises 15 residues. CDR3 protein: CASSVGGTSSYEQYF. CDR3 in DNA: TGTGCCAGCAGCGTAGGGGGGACAAGCTCCTACGAGCAGTACTTC.

The V gene is TRBV5-1, the J gene TRBJ2-7; the D gene is possibly TRBD2 (6 bases). Germline values: CDR1 SGHRS, CDR2 YFSETQ. V was clipped by 1 base and J by 6 bases, with 11 bases between them. CDR3 length: 13 amino acids. In DNA form, the CDR3 reads TGCGCCAGCAGCTTGAAATTGGGAGGCGAGCAGTACTTC. Protein product: CASSLKLGGEQYF.

The chain couples TRBV6-1 to TRBJ1-2; D possibly corresponds to TRBD1 (6 bases). This CDR3 has 14 residues. Germline CDR1 and CDR2: MNHNS and SASEGT. V was trimmed by 8 bases and J by 4 bases, leaving 17 bases between them. As DNA, the CDR3 is TGTGCCAGCGCCTCGGGGGGGGGCGGCTATGGCTACACCTTC. Encoded protein: CASASGGGGYGYTF.

This chain uses TRBV27 with TRBJ2-7; 9 bases line up with TRBD1. The CDR3 totals 16 residues. Germline loops: CDR1 MNHEY, CDR2 SMNVEV (reference sequence). Trimming took 4 bases from V and 1 from J; bases not matched to a gene: 8. The CDR3 sequence: CASSSHPGQGSYEQYF. As DNA, the CDR3 is TGTGCCAGCAGTTCCCACCCGGGACAGGGATCCTACGAGCAGTACTTC.

The chain joins TRBV5-1 to TRBJ2-3, with 7 positions matching TRBD2. The CDR3 consists of 15 residues. J lost 6 bases, V lost 4 bases, and 11 bases had no gene match. The germline V gene encodes CDR1 SGHRS and CDR2 YFSETQ. The chain's CDR3 is CASSNSHSGKDTQYF. The CDR3 DNA is TGCGCCAGCAGCAATTCTCACAGCGGGAAGGATACGCAGTATTTT.